One and the same sample provided the 10 T cell receptor beta chains below, sequenced in a study of T-cell memory formation after mild COVID-19. TCRdb reanalysed the 5' RACE reads using MiXCR and keeps one entry per CDR3 protein. The sample has hundreds of thousands of distinct CDR3 sequences, 15% to 20% seen once. The sequenced sample consisted of PBMCs or a T cell subset sorted from them (not recorded which). All receptors derive from a man in his late teens or twenties who had mild COVID-19 (a few samples of this study predate the infection). Cell type and time point are not known.

The sample holds many counts of this clonotype. The chain has TRBV3-1 and TRBJ2-1, with D perhaps TRBD1 or TRBD2 (5 bases each). Germline V gene lookup returns CDR1 LGHDT and CDR2 YNNKEL (reference sequence). CDR3 length equals 13 residues. V shed 2 bases and J shed 15 bases, with 17 bases lying between them. The DNA for the CDR3 is TGTGCCAGCAGCCAAAACTTGGGGGACCGTTGGTTCTTC. Translation gives CASSQNLGDRWFF.

The chain uses TRBV5-1 and TRBJ2-2; D is uncertain. The CDR3 has 14 amino acids. Germline CDR1 SGHRS, CDR2 YFSETQ. Trimming took 3 bases from V and 3 from J, leaving 9 bases between them. CDR3 DNA sequence: TGCGCCAGCAGCTCAGGTGGGGACACCGGGGAGCTGTTTTTT. Its translation is CASSSGGDTGELFF.

The rearrangement links TRBV20-1 to TRBJ1-2; the D gene is possibly TRBD1 (6 bases). The CDR3 is 15 amino acids. Per germline, CDR1 DFQATT and CDR2 SNEGSKA (reference sequence). The V and J ends lost 5 bases and 1 base respectively, with 17 bases between them. The CDR3 loop is CSAHIQGQINYGYTF. The DNA for the CDR3 is TGCAGTGCTCACATTCAGGGACAAATTAACTATGGCTACACCTTC.

This clonotype was observed a handful of times. The chain couples TRBV15 to TRBJ2-7, with D possibly being TRBD1 (6 bases). Trimming cost V 0 bases and J 4 bases, with 13 bases left between them. The CDR3 totals 15 residues. Per the germline V gene, CDR1 is LNHNV and CDR2 is YYDKDF (reference sequence). Here the CDR3 reads CATSRDRTGTYEQYF. CDR3 in DNA: TGTGCCACCAGCAGAGATAGAACAGGGACGTACGAGCAGTACTTC.

The chain recombines TRBV10-3 with TRBJ2-3; D may be TRBD2 (6 bases). Germline CDR1 ENHRY, CDR2 SYGVKD. This CDR3 has 13 residues. The ends were cut back, 6 bases at V and 3 bases at J, with 10 bases in the middle. The CDR3 sequence is CAISRLVTDTQYF. In DNA form, the CDR3 reads TGTGCCATCAGCCGACTAGTGACAGATACGCAGTATTTT.

The sample holds many counts of this clonotype. This chain joins TRBV7-9 and TRBJ2-5; no reliable D call. The germline V gene encodes CDR1 SEHNR and CDR2 FQNEAQ (reference sequence). The CDR3 contains 13 residues. V lost 3 bases, J lost 1 base, and 6 bases lay in between. The CDR3 DNA follows: TGTGCCAGCAGCTTGGACGGCCAAGAGACCCAGTACTTC. Protein sequence: CASSLDGQETQYF.

There are a few counts of this clonotype. The chain joins TRBV18 to TRBJ2-1, with TRBD2 identical over 8 bases. This CDR3 has 15 residues. The germline gives CDR1 KGHSH, CDR2 LQKENI. V gave up 6 bases and J gave up 4 bases; unmatched junction bases: 8. The CDR3 is CASSQNSGEYNEQFF. In DNA, the CDR3 is TGTGCCAGCTCCCAGAATAGCGGGGAGTACAATGAGCAGTTCTTC.

The rearrangement joins TRBV12-3 or TRBV12-4 to TRBJ2-7; TRBD2 aligns across 8 bases. The junction had 10 bases not matched to a gene; V was cut back by 5 bases and J by 7 bases. CDR3 length: 14 amino acids. The CDR3 spells CASSPLPGGREQYF. CDR3 DNA sequence: TGTGCCAGCAGTCCCTTGCCGGGGGGGCGGGAGCAGTACTTC.

This clonotype showed up just a few times. The chain joins TRBV7-2 to TRBJ1-6; possible D gene TRBD1, 5 bases. Trimming left V 5 bases short and J 6 bases short, with 14 bases between. This CDR3 spans 15 amino acids. The germline CDR1 and CDR2 sequences are SGHTA and FQGNSA. CDR3 DNA: TGTGCCAGCAGCCCCCGACAGTTAACTAATTCACCCCTCCACTTT. This codes for CASSPRQLTNSPLHF.

J is TRBJ1-5 and V is TRBV7-3; weak D call: TRBD1 (5 bases). In germline, CDR1 is SGHTA, CDR2 FQGTGA. The CDR3 has 16 amino acids. Deletions cut 5 bases from V and 0 bases from J, with 14 bases between. CDR3 in DNA: TGTGCCAGCAGCCCCCGACAGAGTTATAGCAATCAGCCCCAGCATTTT. This gives the protein CASSPRQSYSNQPQHF.